The rows below give T cell receptor beta chains drawn from one sample of a study of T cells after yellow fever vaccination. TCRdb reprocessed the 5' RACE reads via MiXCR and lists one record per CDR3 protein. The sample lists 140,000 to 150,000 distinct CDR3 sequences, about 6.9% occurring once. Sequenced here: CD4+ T cells sorted from PBMCs, sampled 10 days after the yellow fever booster vaccination. These receptor sequences come from a man aged 25-45 years who received the YFV17D yellow fever vaccine. The CDR3 runs from the conserved cysteine through the conserved F or W. The D gene is left open where the match is weak.

j_call v_call d_call cdr3_aa
TRBJ2-7 TRBV23-1 TRBD2 CASSSKEGLAGVEQYF
TRBJ1-1 TRBV7-2 TRBD1 CASSPQGAWTEAFF
TRBJ2-5 TRBV5-1 - CASSLAQGRDLETQYF
TRBJ1-4 TRBV5-4 TRBD1 CASSFSGTGDEKLFF
TRBJ2-7 TRBV3-1 - CASSHSGLRDPVGEQYF
TRBJ1-1 TRBV20-1 - CSASLGGGPEAFF
TRBJ1-6 TRBV28 TRBD1 CASSSQDRGFANSPLHF
TRBJ1-1 TRBV18 - CASSQGQNTEAFF
TRBJ2-5 TRBV28 - CASSPGDRLGETQYF
TRBJ2-1 TRBV12-3/TRBV12-4 - CASTSRVVAKNNEQFF